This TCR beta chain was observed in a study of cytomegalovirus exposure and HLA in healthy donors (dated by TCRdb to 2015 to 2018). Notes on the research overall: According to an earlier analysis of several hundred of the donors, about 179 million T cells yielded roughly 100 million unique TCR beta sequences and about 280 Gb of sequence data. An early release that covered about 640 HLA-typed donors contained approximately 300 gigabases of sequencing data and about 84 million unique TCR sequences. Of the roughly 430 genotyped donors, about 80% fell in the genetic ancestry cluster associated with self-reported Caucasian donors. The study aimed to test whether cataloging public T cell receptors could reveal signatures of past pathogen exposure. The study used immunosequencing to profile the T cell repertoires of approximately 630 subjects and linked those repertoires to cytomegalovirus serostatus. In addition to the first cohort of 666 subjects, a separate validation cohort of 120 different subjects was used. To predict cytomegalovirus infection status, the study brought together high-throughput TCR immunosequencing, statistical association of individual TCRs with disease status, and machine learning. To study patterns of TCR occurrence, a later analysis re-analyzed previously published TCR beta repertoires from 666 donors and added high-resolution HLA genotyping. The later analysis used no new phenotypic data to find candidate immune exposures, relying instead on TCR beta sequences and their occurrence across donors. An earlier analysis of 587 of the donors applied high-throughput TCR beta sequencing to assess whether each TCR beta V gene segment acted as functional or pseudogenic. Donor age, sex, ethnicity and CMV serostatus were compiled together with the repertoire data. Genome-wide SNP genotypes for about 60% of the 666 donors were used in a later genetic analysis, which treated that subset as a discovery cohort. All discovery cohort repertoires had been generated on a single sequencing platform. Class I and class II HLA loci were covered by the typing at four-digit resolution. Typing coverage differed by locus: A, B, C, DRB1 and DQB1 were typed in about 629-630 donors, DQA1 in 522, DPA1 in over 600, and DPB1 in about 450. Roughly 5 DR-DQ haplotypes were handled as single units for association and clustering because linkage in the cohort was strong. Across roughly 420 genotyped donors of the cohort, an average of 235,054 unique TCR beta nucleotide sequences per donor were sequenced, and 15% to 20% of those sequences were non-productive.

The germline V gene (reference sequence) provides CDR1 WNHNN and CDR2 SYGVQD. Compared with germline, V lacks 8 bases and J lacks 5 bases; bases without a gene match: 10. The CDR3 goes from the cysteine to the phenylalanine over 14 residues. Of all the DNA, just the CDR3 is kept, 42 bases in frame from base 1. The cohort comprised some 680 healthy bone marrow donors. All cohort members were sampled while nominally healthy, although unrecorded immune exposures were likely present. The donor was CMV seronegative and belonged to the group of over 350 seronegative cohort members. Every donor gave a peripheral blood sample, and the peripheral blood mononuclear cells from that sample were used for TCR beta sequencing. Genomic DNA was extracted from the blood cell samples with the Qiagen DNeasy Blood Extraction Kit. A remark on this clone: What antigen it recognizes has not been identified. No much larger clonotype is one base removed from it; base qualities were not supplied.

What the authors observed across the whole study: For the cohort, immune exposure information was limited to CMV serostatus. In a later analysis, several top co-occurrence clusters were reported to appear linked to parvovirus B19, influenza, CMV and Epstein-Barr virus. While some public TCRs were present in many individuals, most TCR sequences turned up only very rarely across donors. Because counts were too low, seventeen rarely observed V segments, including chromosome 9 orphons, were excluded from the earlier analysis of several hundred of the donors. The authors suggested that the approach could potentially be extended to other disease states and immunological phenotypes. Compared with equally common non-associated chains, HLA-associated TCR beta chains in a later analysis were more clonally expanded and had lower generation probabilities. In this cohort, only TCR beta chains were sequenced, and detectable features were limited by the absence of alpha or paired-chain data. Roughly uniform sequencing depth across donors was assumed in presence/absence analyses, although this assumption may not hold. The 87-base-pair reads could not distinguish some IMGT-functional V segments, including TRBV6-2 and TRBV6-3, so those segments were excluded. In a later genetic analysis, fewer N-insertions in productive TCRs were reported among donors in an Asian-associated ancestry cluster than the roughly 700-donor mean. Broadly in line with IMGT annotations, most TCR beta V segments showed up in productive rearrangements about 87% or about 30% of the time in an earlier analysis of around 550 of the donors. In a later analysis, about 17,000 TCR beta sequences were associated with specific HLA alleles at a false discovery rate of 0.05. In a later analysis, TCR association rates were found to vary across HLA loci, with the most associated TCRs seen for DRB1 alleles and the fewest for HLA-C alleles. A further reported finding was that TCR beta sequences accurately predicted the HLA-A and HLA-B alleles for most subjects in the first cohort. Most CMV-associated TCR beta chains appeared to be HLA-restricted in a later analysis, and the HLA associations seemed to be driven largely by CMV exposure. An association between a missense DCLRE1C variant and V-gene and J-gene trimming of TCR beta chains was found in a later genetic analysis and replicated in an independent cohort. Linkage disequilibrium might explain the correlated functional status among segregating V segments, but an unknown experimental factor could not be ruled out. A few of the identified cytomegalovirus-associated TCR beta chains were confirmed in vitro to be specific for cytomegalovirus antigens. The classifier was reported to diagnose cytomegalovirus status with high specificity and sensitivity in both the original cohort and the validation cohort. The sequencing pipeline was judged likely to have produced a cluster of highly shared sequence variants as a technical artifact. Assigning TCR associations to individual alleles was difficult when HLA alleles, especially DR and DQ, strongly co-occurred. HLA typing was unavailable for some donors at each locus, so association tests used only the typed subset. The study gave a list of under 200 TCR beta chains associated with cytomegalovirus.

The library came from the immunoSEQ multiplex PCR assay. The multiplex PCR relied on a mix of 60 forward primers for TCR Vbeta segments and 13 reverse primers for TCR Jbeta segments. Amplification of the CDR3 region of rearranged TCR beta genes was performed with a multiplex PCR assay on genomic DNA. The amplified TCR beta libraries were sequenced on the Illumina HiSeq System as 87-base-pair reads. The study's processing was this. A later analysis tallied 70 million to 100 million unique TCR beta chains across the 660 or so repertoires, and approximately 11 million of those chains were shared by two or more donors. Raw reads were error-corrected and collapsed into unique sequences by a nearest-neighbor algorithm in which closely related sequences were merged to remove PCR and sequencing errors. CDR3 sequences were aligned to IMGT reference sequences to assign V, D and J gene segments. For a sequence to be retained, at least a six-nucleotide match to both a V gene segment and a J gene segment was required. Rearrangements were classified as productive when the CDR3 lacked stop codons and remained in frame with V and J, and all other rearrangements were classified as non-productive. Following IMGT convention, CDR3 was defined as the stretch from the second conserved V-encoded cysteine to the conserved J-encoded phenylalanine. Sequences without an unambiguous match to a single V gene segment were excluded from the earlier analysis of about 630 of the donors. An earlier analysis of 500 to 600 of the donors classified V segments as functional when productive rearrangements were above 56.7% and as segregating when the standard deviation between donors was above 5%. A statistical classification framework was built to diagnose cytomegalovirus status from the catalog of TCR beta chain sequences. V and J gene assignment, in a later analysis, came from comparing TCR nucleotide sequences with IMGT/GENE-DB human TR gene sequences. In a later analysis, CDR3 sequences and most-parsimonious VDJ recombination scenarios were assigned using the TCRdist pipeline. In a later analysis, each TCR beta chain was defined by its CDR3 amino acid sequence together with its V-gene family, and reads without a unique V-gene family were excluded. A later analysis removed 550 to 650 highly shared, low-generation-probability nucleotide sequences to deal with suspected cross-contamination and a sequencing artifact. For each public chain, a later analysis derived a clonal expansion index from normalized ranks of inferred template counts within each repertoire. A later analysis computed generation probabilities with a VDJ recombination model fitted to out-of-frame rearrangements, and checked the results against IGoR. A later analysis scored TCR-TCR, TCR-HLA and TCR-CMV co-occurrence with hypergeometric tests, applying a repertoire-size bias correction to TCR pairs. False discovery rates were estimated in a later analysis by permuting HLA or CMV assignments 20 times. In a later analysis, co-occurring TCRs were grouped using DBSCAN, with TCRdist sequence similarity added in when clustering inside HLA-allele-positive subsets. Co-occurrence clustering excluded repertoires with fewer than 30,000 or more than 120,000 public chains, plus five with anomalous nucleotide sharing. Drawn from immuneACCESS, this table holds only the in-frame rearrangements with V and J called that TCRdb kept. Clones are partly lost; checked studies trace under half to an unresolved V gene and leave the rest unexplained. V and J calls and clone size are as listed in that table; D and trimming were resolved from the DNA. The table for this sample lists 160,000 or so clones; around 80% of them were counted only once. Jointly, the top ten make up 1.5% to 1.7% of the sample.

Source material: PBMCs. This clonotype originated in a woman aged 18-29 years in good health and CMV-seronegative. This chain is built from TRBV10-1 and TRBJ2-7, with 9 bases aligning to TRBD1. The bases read TGCGCCAGCGCTAGGGACAGGGAAAGGGACGAGCAGTACTTC. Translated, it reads CASARDRERDEQYF.